This record looks at one T cell receptor (beta chain) sequence and its context. Here immunoSEQ multiplex PCR was the method, and the copy in TCRdb shows in-frame clones only, minus some. This table holds 350,000 to 550,000 clones, around 89% found once. The sample comes from a study of blood T cell repertoires in COVID-19. Turning to the study itself: Material from acute and convalescent COVID-19 was sourced from the United States, Italy and Spain.

Trimming stripped 3 bases from V and 4 bases from J, with 10 bases between. CDR1 and CDR2 (germline): SGHVS, FQNEAQ. The CDR3 is 13 amino acids. Individuals aged 18 to 89 years were recruited from 24 US areas. This chain connects TRBV7-8 to TRBJ2-7, with D unclear. Sequencing was performed on PBMCs or T cells enriched from blood (not recorded which). The TCR originated in a man younger than 45 who had recovered from COVID-19. CDR3 sequence: CASSLGQPYEQYF. CDR3 nucleotide sequence: TGTGCCAGCAGCTTGGGCCAGCCGTACGAGCAGTACTTC.